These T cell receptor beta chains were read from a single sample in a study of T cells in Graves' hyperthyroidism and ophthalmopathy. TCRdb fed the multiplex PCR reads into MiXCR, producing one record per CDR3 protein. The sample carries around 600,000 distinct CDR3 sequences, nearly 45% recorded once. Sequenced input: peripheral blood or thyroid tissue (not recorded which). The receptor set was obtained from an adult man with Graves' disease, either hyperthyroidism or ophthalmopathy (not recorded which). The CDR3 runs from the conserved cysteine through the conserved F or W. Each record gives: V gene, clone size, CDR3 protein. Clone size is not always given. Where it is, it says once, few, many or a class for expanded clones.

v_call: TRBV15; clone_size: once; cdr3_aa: CATRTSGRDSNQPQHF
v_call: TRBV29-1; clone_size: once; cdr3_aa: CSVDRDRGREKLFF
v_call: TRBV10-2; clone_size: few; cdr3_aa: CASSESWAGGGTYEQYF
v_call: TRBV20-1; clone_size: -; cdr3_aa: CSARGSRDYEQYF
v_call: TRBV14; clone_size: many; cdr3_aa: CASSQEYEQYF
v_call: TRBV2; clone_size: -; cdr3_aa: CASSEAGTGVTNEKLFF
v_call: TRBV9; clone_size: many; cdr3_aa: CASSNGQGLGSPLHF
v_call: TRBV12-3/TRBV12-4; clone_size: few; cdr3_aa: CASSSGTGGNEKLFF
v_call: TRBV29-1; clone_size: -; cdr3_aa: CSVTSGRAYETQYF
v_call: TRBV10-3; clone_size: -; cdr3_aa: CAISDYPAQGWGMNTEAFF
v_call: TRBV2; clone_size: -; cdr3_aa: CASSGQGRQPQHF
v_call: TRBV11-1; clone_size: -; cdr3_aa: CASRPWGTANQPQHF
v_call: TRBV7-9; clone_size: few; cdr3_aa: CASSGGAGANEKLFF
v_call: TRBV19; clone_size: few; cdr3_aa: CASSPRLAGGEQYF
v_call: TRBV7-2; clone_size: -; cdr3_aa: CASARGLSQETQYF
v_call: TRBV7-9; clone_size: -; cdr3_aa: CASSQGDGGEAFF
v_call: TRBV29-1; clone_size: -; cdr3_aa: CSLGPEAFF
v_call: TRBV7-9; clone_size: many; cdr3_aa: CASTRGDQETQYF
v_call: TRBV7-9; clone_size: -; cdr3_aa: CASSEANNEKLFF
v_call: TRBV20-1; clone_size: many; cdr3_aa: CSARSGETQYF
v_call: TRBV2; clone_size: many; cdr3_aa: CCAGERTNEKLFF
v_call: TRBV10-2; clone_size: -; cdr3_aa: CASSSFRGRSGNTIYF
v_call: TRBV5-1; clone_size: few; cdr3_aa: CASSLPDPLGEQYF
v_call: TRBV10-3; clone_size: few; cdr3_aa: CAISDRANQPQHF
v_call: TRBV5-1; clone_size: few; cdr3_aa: CASWGTGTPYGYTF
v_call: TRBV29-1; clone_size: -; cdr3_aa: CSAPTGAGYGYTF
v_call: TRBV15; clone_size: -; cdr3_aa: CATSRDSRGEQYF
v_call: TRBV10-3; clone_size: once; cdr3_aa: CAIRQGGNQPQHF
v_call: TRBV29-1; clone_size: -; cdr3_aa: CSVEKRDPYEQYF
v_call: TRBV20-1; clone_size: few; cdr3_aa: CSARAPGLSSYEQYF
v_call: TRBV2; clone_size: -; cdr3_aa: CASSLAVAGAYVETQYF
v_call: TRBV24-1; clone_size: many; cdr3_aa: CATAREGANQPQHF
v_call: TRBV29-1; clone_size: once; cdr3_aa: CSVGRQGSREQYF
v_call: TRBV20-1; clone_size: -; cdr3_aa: CSARVAGVYEQYF
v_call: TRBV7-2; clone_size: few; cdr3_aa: CASSLGGGSGANVLTF
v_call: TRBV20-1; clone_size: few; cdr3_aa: CSARDRVSDYEQYF
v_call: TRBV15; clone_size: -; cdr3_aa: CATSREWTGGGSPLHF
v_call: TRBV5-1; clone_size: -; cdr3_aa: CASSLGRDRDQETQYF
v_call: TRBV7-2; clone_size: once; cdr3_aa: CASRSDVFSSYNSPLHF
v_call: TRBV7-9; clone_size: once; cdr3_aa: CASRGTGAMNTEAFF
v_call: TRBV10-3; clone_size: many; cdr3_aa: CAISDAPRAGYTF
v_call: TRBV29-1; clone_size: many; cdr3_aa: CSAGTGDGYTF
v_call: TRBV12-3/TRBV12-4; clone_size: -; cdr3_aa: CASSLSGFSNEKLFF
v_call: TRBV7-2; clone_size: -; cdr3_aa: CASSLAGAGWGNQPQHF
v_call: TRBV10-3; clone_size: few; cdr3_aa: CAISVRTGTFNYGYTF